This entry describes one T cell receptor (beta chain). This specimen belongs to a study of blood T cell repertoires in COVID-19. For the study at large: Italy, Spain and the United States were the sources of the convalescent and acute COVID-19 samples. In each case, the material was cDNA or gDNA derived from T cells, B-cell-depleted T cells, or PBMCs.

In the original workflow: It was from reference gene primer amplification that nucleated cell counts were estimated. This table comes from immunoSEQ multiplex PCR, and its TCRdb copy is limited to in-frame clones, with some not included. V and J calls and clone size are copied from that table; D and trimming were computed from the DNA. The sample contains about 480,000 clones, roughly 89% of which appear only once. The CDR3 runs 14 residues. The germline V and J ends were trimmed by 3 bases and 8 bases, with 11 bases remaining between them. CDR1 KGHSH and CDR2 LQKENI come from the germline V gene. This chain connects TRBV18 to TRBJ1-6; possibly TRBD1 for D (6 bases). Sequencing was done on a sample of peripheral blood. The sequence was obtained from a woman between 45 and 60 years old with COVID-19, enrolled during active disease. The CDR3 protein is CASSPGAGDSPLHF. Written as DNA, the CDR3 is TGTGCCAGCTCACCGGGGGCAGGGGATTCACCCCTCCACTTT.